Shown below are 2 T cell receptor beta chains from a single sample sequenced in a study of T cells in Graves' hyperthyroidism and ophthalmopathy. Using RNA transcripts as the source, TCR beta CDR3 regions were amplified. First-round RT-PCR with HTBI primers amplified the TCR CDR3 region. Via MiXCR, TCRdb re-called the multiplex PCR reads, giving one row per CDR3 protein. This sample has roughly 420,000 distinct CDR3 sequences, with 15% to 17% found just once. Sequencing was performed on blood. The receptors originated from a woman aged 18-29 years with Graves' hyperthyroidism.

This clonotype was seen many times. The chain joins TRBV20-1 to TRBJ1-2, with D perhaps TRBD1 (5 bases). Germline CDR1 and CDR2: DFQATT and SNEGSKA (reference sequence). Trimming took off 0 bases at V and 8 bases at J, with 16 bases between the two ends. This CDR3 comprises 14 residues. The CDR3 spells CSARDGTRVEGYTF. The DNA of the CDR3 is TGCAGTGCTAGAGATGGGACCAGGGTGGAGGGCTACACCTTC.

This clonotype was recorded at least ten times. The chain has TRBV18 and TRBJ2-7; 8 bases map to TRBD2. Germline V gives CDR1 KGHSH, CDR2 LQKENI. J gave up 2 bases and V 3 bases, and 12 bases lay outside the gene matches. This CDR3 spans 17 amino acids. This CDR3 reads CASSPLGPSGSTYEQYF. The CDR3 DNA reads TGTGCCAGCTCACCCCTGGGGCCCAGCGGGAGCACCTACGAGCAGTACTTC.